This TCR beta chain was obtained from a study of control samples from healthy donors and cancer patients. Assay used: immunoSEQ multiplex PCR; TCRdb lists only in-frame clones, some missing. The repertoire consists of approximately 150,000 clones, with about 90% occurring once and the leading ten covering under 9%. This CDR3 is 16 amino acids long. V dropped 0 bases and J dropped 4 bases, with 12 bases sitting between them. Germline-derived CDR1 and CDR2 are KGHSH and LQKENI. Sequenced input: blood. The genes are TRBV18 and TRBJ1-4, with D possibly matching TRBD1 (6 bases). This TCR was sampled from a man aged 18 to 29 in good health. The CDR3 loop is CASSPPTTGHNEKLFF. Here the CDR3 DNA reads TGTGCCAGCTCACCACCGACGACAGGTCATAATGAAAAACTGTTTTTT.